A single sample is the source of the 20 T cell receptor beta chains below, sequenced in a study of CD8+ T cells in alopecia areata (dated by TCRdb to 2017 to 2018). Pooled mouse cutaneous lymph node cells were stained for CD4, CD8alpha, NKG2D, NKG2ACE and other markers, then sorted on a BD Influx. The protocol used for the library was the immunoSEQ multiplex PCR assay. For TCR sequencing, RNA was extracted from every sample and reverse transcribed into cDNA to serve as template. TCRdb mirrors the immuneACCESS table, restricted to in-frame sequences. Some clones are absent from its copies; in checked studies, under half trace to an unresolved V gene, and the reason for the others is unknown. Listed for this sample are approximately 280,000 clones, none observed only a single time. The ten largest clonotypes hold 1.2% of the sample. Sequencing was done on a sample of CD4+ T cells sorted from a lymph node. The receptors derive from a C3H/HeJ mouse with alopecia areata. Regarding MHC type, mice of this strain are H2-k.

This clone was counted only a few times. Gene names are mouse gene names. Read coverage stops 4 residues before the CDR3 terminus; the germline J gene supplies the remainder. Additional DNA sequences in this sample encode the identical CDR3. J is TRBJ2-7 and V is TRBV19, with a possible D match to TRBD1 (6 bases). Germline V lookup: CDR1 FNHDT, CDR2 SITEND (reference sequence). This CDR3 spans 12 amino acids. The CDR3 protein is CASSRTVYEQYF. Incomplete CDR3 DNA: TGTGCCAGCAGTCGGACAGTATAT.

This clone has a handful of counts. Gene names and germline match the mouse. CDR3 in amino acids: CASSKDRGPYAEQFF. Partial CDR3 DNA: TGTGCCAGCAGTAAAGACAGGGGGCCCTATGCT. This chain connects TRBV13-3 to TRBJ2-1, with TRBD1 identical over 10 bases. The observed sequence ends 4 residues before the CDR3 terminus, with the missing tail filled in from the germline J gene. Germline CDR1 is NNHDY and CDR2 is SYVADS. This CDR3 spans 15 amino acids. The V gene end was trimmed by 4 bases and the J gene end by 3 bases; junction bases not matched to a gene: 4.

As concerns this clone: The germline and genes are mouse ones. The read terminates 4 residues ahead of where the CDR3 ends, so the germline J gene completes it. The sample contains more than one DNA sequence encoding this CDR3. The chain links TRBV5 to TRBJ2-2; D is perhaps TRBD2 (7 bases). The CDR3 length is 15 residues. V lost 0 bases and J 4 bases, leaving 9 bases between the germline ends. Germline values: CDR1 LGHNA, CDR2 YNLKQL (reference sequence). CDR3 DNA, as far as it was read: TGTGCCAGCAGCCAAGAGGGGGGCGGCACCGGG. Its protein is CASSQEGGGTG. The complete CDR3 reads CASSQEGGGTGQLYF.

A note on this clone: Mouse germline and gene names are used. The CDR3 goes on 4 residues after the read ends, and that part is filled in from the germline J gene. The chain combines TRBV3 with TRBJ1-1; 7 bases fit TRBD1. V dropped 3 bases and J dropped 1; count of bases not matched to a gene: 5. This CDR3 region has 15 residues. Germline values: CDR1 SNHLY, CDR2 FYNGKV (reference sequence). CDR3 DNA, as far as it was read: TGTGCCAGCAGCTTGGGGACAGAGATAAACACA. As protein: CASSLGTEINT. The entire CDR3 sequence reads CASSLGTEINTEVFF.

This clone has only a few counts. Mouse gene names apply. The read terminates 4 residues before the CDR3 end, so the remaining end is supplied by the germline J gene. Distinct nucleotide sequences in the sample also encode this CDR3. The rearrangement uses TRBV31 and TRBJ2-2; TRBD1 might be the D (6 bases). Germline CDR1 reads GKSSPN; CDR2 reads SITVG. The CDR3 extends over 13 amino acids. The CDR3: CAWSLQGTGQLYF. The DNA read from the CDR3 is TGTGCCTGGAGTCTACAGGGTACTGGG.

As to this clone: Gene and germline names: mouse. The CDR3 goes on 4 residues after the read ends, and that part is filled in from the germline J gene. This chain links TRBV13-3 with TRBJ2-1, with TRBD2 matching 11 bases. This CDR3 is 13 amino acids long. Germline-derived CDR1 and CDR2 are NNHDY and SYVADS. This chain's CDR3 is CASRDWGEAEQFF. CDR3 DNA (partial): TGTGCCAGCAGGGACTGGGGGGAGGCT.

This clone occurred a few times. Each gene name is a mouse one. The CDR3 end lies 4 residues beyond the end of the read and is filled in from the germline J gene. The chain has TRBV31 and TRBJ1-2; unclear D gene. The germline gives CDR1 GKSSPN, CDR2 SITVG. V lost 5 bases and J lost 2, with 6 bases in between. This CDR3 comprises 11 residues. This CDR3 is CAWRHNSDYTF. The CDR3 DNA, read in part, is TGTGCCTGGCGACATAACTCC.

This clone has more than one count but fewer than ten. Gene names are mouse gene names. The CDR3 end is not reached by the read, which stops 4 residues before it; the germline J gene fills it in. This sequence joins TRBV13-1 and TRBJ2-2, with 10 bases aligning to TRBD2. Germline lookup yields CDR1 NSHNY and CDR2 SYGAGN. The CDR3 length is 17 residues. Trimming took 2 bases from V and 3 from J; bases not matched to a gene: 7. The CDR3 spells CASSDGWGGWDTGQLYF. The CDR3 bases that were read are TGTGCCAGCAGTGACGGCTGGGGGGGCTGGGACACCGGG.

Details on this clone: Each gene name is a mouse one. The covered CDR3 bases are TGCACCTGCAGTGCAGGACTGGGGGGAGAA. This codes for CTCSAGLGGE. The full CDR3 protein reads CTCSAGLGGETLYF. This rearrangement joins TRBV1 to TRBJ2-3; TRBD2 matches at 10 bases. Read sequence stops 4 residues before the CDR3 end, and the germline J gene provides the missing end. Germline CDR1 is NSQYPW and CDR2 is LRSPGD (reference sequence). CDR3 size: 14 residues.

Note on this clone: All gene names here are mouse names. From the germline J gene comes the end of the CDR3, since the read stops 4 residues before it. The gene calls are TRBV19 and TRBJ2-7; 8 nucleotides align to TRBD1. The CDR3 length is 14 residues. CDR1 and CDR2 from the germline V gene are FNHDT and SITEND (reference sequence). The CDR3 DNA, read in part, is TGTGCCAGCAGTCTCCGGGACAGGAAATAT. Its protein is CASSLRDRKY. The complete CDR3 sequence is CASSLRDRKYEQYF. The complete variable domain, with remaining parts taken from reference TRBV19 and TRBJ2-7, reads GGIITQTPKFLIGQEGQKLTLKCQQNFNHDTMYWYRQDSGKGLRLIYYSITENDLQKGDLSEGYDASREKKSSFSLTVTSAQKNEMAVFLCASSLRDRKYEQYFGPGTRLTVL.

This clone occurred a few times. These gene names are mouse names. The CDR3 goes on 4 residues after the read ends, and that part is filled in from the germline J gene. The V call is TRBV5, the J call TRBJ2-7; the D gene is possibly TRBD1 (6 bases). V dropped 0 bases and J dropped 0 bases, with 9 bases sitting between them. Germline V CDR1 and CDR2: LGHNA, YNLKQL (reference sequence). This CDR3 has 15 amino acids. CDR3 DNA (partial): TGTGCCAGCAGCCAAGATGCCAGGGGCTCCTAT. Amino acids: CASSQDARGSY. The entire CDR3 protein reads CASSQDARGSYEQYF.

Of note for this clone: The gene names here belong to mouse. The CDR3 end is not reached by the read, which stops 4 residues before it; the germline J gene fills it in. Within the sample, other DNA sequences also encode this same CDR3. The chain is built from TRBV12-1 and TRBJ2-7, with 7 bases aligning to TRBD2. The germline CDR1 and CDR2 sequences are SGHSN and HYEKVE. CDR3 length equals 12 residues. The CDR3 here is CASSLGLYEQYF. The covered CDR3 bases are TGTGCCAGCTCTCTGGGACTGTAT. Drawing the rest from reference TRBV12-1 and TRBJ2-7, the complete variable domain is DSGVVQSPRHIIKEKGGRSVLTCIPISGHSNVVWYQQTLGKELKFLIQHYEKVERDKGFLPSRFSVQQFDDYHSEMNMSALELEDSAMYFCASSLGLYEQYFGPGTRLTVL.

This clone occurred a few times. Germline and genes here are mouse. The CDR3 end is not reached by the read, which stops 3 residues before it; the germline J gene fills it in. The V call is TRBV31, the J call TRBJ1-6, with 12 positions matching TRBD1. TRBJ1-6 is recorded as an ORF, its role being uncertain. V lost 1 base and J lost 11; bases outside the gene matches: 6. CDR1 GKSSPN and CDR2 SITVG come from the germline V gene. The CDR3 is 15 residues long. The sequenced part of the CDR3 DNA is TGTGCCTGGAGTCACCCCGGGACAGGGGGCCCGCCC. Translated, it gives CAWSHPGTGGPP. From start to end, the CDR3 is CAWSHPGTGGPPLYF.

Remarks on this clone: These gene names are mouse names. The read terminates 4 residues ahead of where the CDR3 ends, so the germline J gene completes it. The chain links TRBV1 to TRBJ1-1, with TRBD1 matching 9 bases. CDR3 length equals 14 residues. In germline, CDR1 is NSQYPW, CDR2 LRSPGD (reference sequence). Incomplete CDR3 DNA: TGCACCTGCAGTGCGCCACAGGGGGCGCGA. The encoded protein is CTCSAPQGAR. The CDR3 in full is CTCSAPQGAREVFF.

Turning to this clone: Gene names follow the mouse nomenclature. The read is 4 residues too short to cover the CDR3 end, so that end is filled in from the germline J gene. The chain joins TRBV19 to TRBJ1-1; D call uncertain. Looked up from germline, CDR1 is FNHDT and CDR2 is SITEND (reference sequence). Trimming removed 0 bases at V and 1 base at J, with 7 bases between. There are 14 residues in the CDR3. CDR3 sequence: CASSIGGMNTEVFF. The CDR3 bases that were read are TGTGCCAGCAGTATAGGGGGAATGAACACA.

Note on this clone: The listed genes are named as in mouse. The read falls 4 residues short of the CDR3 end, and the missing part is taken from the germline J gene. The V and J genes are TRBV1 and TRBJ2-7; 10 nucleotides agree with TRBD2. The CDR3 loop spans 13 amino acids. The J segment lost 2 bases and the V segment lost 6 bases, leaving 1 base of the junction unmatched. Germline CDR1 NSQYPW, CDR2 LRSPGD (reference sequence). The covered CDR3 bases are TGCACCTGCAGAGACTGGGGGGCCTAT. Amino acids: CTCRDWGAY. The whole CDR3 region reads CTCRDWGAYEQYF.

To note about this clone: This may be a read error: a much more frequent sequence differs by one nucleotide. Gene names and germline match the mouse. The sequence runs out 4 residues before the end of the CDR3; the remainder is reconstructed from the germline J gene. Within the sample, other DNA sequences also encode this same CDR3. The chain uses TRBV13-3 and TRBJ2-3; D ambiguous. The CDR3 extends over 13 amino acids. Trimming pared 5 bases from V and 0 bases from J, leaving 7 bases between. Looked up from germline, CDR1 is NNHDY and CDR2 is SYVADS. Incomplete CDR3 DNA: TGTGCCAGCAGAGACAATAGTGCAGAA. Protein product: CASRDNSAE. The whole CDR3 is CASRDNSAETLYF.

This clone has only a few counts. All gene names here are mouse names. The read is 4 residues too short to cover the CDR3 end, so that end is filled in from the germline J gene. V is TRBV13-1 and J is TRBJ2-7; 9 bases fit TRBD2. The CDR3 covers 14 residues. The germline V gene has CDR1 NSHNY and CDR2 SYGAGN. Incomplete CDR3 DNA: TGTGCCAGCAGTGGGGGACTGGGTCTTTAT. Translated: CASSGGLGLY. The entire CDR3 sequence reads CASSGGLGLYEQYF.

As for this clone: The gene names here belong to mouse. The DNA ends 4 residues before the CDR3 does, and the rest of the CDR3 is filled in from the germline J gene. The V gene is TRBV5, the J gene TRBJ2-7, with TRBD2 matching 9 bases. The CDR3 sequence is 16 residues long. CDR1 and CDR2 (germline): LGHNA, YNLKQL (reference sequence). This CDR3 is CASSQDNGLGFYEQYF. The covered CDR3 bases are TGTGCCAGCAGCCAAGATAATGGACTGGGGTTTTAT.

Only a few counts were recorded for this clone. Genes here carry mouse names. Read data end 4 residues before the CDR3 end; the end is taken from the germline J gene. V usage is TRBV5 and J usage is TRBJ2-3, with TRBD2 identical over 11 bases. J gave up 1 base and V 2 bases, and 5 bases lay outside the gene matches. The germline CDR1 and CDR2 sequences are LGHNA and YNLKQL (reference sequence). The CDR3 extends over 17 amino acids. The CDR3 loop reads CASSQILGGRGAETLYF. The CDR3 DNA, read in part, is TGTGCCAGCAGCCAAATACTGGGGGGGCGTGGTGCAGAA.